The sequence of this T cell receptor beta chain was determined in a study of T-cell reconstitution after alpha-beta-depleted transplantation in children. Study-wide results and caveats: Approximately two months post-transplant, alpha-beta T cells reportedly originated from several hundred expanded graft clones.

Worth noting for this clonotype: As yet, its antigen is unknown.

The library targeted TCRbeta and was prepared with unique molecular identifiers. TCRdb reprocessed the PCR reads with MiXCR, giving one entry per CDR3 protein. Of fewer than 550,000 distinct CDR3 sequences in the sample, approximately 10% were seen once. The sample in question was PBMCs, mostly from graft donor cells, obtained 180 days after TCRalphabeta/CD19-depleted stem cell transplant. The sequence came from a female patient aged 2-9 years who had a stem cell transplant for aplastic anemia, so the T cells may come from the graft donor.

CDR3 protein: CASSLWDRGRTNEKLFF. CDR3 DNA sequence: TGTGCCAGCAGTTTATGGGACAGGGGGCGGACTAATGAAAAACTGTTTTTT. The chain carries TRBV28 and TRBJ1-4; TRBD1 agrees at 11 bases. Unmatched junction bases numbered 2, after V lost 0 bases and J lost 2 bases. The CDR3 contains 17 residues. Looked up from germline, CDR1 is MDHEN and CDR2 is SYDVKM.